Shown below are 5 T cell receptor beta chains from a single sample sequenced in a study of shared clonotypes between healthy human individuals. The protocol was immunoSEQ multiplex PCR, while the TCRdb copy is restricted to in-frame clones and leaves out a portion. The sample shows millions of clones, approximately 92% of them seen only once. Input material: naive CD4+ T cells sorted from blood. Sample subset: CD45RA+ positively selected. Receptor source: a man between 18 and 35 years old in good health.

This sequence joins TRBV6-1 and TRBJ2-7; perhaps TRBD2 as D (6 bases). The CDR3 runs to 13 residues. V shed 3 bases and J shed 9 bases, with 15 bases lying between them. Germline CDR1 reads MNHNS; CDR2 reads SASEGT. The CDR3, as DNA: TGTGCCAGCAGTGAGGGACTTCGATTCGGGCAGTACTTC. Translated, it gives CASSEGLRFGQYF.

The V gene is TRBV7-2, the J gene TRBJ2-7; 8 positions match TRBD1. The CDR3 has 15 residues. The germline V gene encodes CDR1 SGHTA and CDR2 FQGNSA. V lost 1 base and J lost 4; bases outside the gene matches: 6. The CDR3 DNA sequence: TGTGCCAGCAGCTTAGGAGGCAGGGGGCCTTACGAGCAGTACTTC. Translating gives CASSLGGRGPYEQYF.

The rearrangement joins TRBV12-5 to TRBJ1-4, with unresolved D. Germline values: CDR1 LGHNT, CDR2 FRNRAP. V lost 1 base to trimming and J lost 7 bases, with 1 base between them. The CDR3 length is 11 residues. CDR3 residues: CASGLGEKLFF. As DNA, the CDR3 is TGTGCTAGTGGTTTGGGTGAAAAACTGTTTTTT. The complete variable domain, with remaining parts taken from reference TRBV12-5 and TRBJ1-4, reads DARVTQTPRHKVTEMGQEVTMRCQPILGHNTVFWYRQTMMQGLELLAYFRNRAPLDDSGMPKDRFSAEMPDATLATLKIQPSEPRDSAVYFCASGLGEKLFFGSGTQLSVL.

Written as DNA, the CDR3 is TGTGCCATCAGTGCGGGGGGGGGTTCGATGAATTCACCCCTCCACTTT. Amino acids: CAISAGGGSMNSPLHF. The V gene is TRBV10-3, the J gene TRBJ1-6; D may be TRBD1 (5 bases). CDR1 and CDR2 from the germline V gene are ENHRY and SYGVKD. This CDR3 has 16 amino acids. The V gene lost 4 bases and the J gene lost 7 bases, with 17 bases spanning the gap.

CDR3 residues: CASSLRGGTYNEQFF. The CDR3 coding sequence is TGTGCCAGCAGCCTCAGGGGGGGAACCTACAATGAGCAGTTCTTC. The chain uses TRBV6-1 and TRBJ2-1, with D possibly being TRBD1 or TRBD2 (7 bases each). The CDR3 totals 15 residues. Trimming stripped 6 bases from V and 2 bases from J, with 14 bases between. The germline V gene encodes CDR1 MNHNS and CDR2 SASEGT.